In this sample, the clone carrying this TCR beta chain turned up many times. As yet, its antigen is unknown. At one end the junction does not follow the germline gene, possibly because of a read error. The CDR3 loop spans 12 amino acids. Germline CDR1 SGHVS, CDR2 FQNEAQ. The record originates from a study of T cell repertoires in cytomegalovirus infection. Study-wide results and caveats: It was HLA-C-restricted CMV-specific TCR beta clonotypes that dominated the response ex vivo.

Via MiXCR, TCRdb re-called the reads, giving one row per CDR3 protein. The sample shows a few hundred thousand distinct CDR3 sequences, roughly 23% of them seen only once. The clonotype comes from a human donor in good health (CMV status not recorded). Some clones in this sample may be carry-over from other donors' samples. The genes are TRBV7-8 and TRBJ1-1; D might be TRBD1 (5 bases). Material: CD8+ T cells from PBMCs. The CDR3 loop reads CASSLASQGQQF. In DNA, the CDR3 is TGTGCCAGCAGCTTAGCGTCGCAGGGCCAACAGTTT.